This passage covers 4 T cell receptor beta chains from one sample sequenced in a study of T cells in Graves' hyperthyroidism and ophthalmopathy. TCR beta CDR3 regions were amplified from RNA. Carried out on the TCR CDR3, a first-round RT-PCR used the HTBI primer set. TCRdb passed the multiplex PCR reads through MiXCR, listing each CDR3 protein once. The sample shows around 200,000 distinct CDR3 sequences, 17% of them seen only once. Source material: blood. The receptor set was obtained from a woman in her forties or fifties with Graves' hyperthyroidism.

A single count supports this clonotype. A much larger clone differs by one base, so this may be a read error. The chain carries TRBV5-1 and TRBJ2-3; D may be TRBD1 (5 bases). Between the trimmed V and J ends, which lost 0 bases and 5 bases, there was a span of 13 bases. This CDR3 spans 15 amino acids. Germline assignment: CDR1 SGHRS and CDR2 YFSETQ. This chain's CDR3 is CASSLEGVRVDTQYF. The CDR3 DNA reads TGCGCCAGCAGCTTGGAAGGGGTCCGAGTAGATACGCAGTATTTT.

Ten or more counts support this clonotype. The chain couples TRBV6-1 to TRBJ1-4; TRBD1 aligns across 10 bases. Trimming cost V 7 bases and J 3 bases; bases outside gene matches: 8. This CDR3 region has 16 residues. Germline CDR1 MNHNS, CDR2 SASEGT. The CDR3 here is CASTRTGGFANEKLFF. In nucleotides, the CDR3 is TGTGCCAGCACCAGGACAGGGGGGTTTGCTAATGAAAAACTGTTTTTT.

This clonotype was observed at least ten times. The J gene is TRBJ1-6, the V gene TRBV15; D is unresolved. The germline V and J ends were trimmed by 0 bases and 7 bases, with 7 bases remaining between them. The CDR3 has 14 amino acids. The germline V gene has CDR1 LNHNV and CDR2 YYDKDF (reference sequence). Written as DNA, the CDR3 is TGTGCCACCAGCAGAGACATTGACAATTCACCCCTCCACTTT. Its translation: CATSRDIDNSPLHF.

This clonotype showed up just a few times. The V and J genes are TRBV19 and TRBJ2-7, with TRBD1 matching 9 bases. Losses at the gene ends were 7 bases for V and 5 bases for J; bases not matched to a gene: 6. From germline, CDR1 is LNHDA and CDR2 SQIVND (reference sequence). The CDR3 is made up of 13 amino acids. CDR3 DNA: TGTGCCAGTAAGGACAGGGGTGGAAACGAGCAGTACTTC. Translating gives CASKDRGGNEQYF.